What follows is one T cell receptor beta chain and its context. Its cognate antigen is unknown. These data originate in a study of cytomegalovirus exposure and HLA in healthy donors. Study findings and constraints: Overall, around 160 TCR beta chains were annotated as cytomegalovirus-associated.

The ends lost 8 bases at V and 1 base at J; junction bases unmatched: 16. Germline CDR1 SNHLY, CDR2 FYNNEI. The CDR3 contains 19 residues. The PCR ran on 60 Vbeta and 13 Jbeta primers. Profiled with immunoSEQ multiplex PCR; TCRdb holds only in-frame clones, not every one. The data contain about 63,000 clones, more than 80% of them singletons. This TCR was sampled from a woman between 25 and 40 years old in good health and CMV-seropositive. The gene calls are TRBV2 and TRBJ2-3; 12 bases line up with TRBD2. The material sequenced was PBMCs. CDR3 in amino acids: CASDELGTSGLLRTDTQYF. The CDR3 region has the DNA TGTGCCAGCGATGAACTAGGGACTAGCGGGTTACTCCGCACAGATACGCAGTATTTT.